Sequencing of this T cell receptor (beta chain) was carried out in a study of cytomegalovirus exposure and HLA in healthy donors. Findings and limits, study-wide: In vitro checks showed that a few CMV-associated chains really do target CMV antigens.

CDR1 is GTSNPN, CDR2 SVGIG, per germline (reference sequence). V dropped 0 bases and J dropped 2; count of bases not matched to a gene: 0. CDR3 length: 13 amino acids. The PCR ran on 60 Vbeta and 13 Jbeta primers. The repertoire was sequenced with immunoSEQ multiplex PCR; TCRdb's copy has only in-frame clones and lacks some. The sample carries over 65,000 clones, approximately 78% recorded once. As regards this clone: Its antigen remains unidentified.

This receptor was obtained from a human donor in good health. The source material was PBMCs. The chain couples TRBV30 to TRBJ2-7; 8 positions match TRBD1. CDR3 DNA sequence: TGTGCCTGGAGTGTACAGGGGGCCTACGAGCAGTACTTC. Residues: CAWSVQGAYEQYF.